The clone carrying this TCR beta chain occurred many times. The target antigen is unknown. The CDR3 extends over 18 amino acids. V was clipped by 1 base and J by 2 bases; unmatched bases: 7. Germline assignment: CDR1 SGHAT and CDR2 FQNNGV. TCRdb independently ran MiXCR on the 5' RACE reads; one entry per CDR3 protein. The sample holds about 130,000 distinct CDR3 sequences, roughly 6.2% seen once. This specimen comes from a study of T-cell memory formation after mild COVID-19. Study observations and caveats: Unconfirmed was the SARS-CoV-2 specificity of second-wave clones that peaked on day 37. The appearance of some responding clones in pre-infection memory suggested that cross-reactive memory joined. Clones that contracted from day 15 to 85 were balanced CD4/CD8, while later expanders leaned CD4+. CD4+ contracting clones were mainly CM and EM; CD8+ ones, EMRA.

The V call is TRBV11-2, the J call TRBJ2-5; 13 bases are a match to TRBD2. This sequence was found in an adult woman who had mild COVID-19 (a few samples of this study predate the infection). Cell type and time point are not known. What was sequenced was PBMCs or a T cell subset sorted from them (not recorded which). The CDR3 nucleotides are TGTGCCAGCAGCTTAGGGCGGACTAGCGGGGGCCGGCAAGAGACCCAGTACTTC. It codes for CASSLGRTSGGRQETQYF.